This T cell receptor beta chain came from a study of blood T cell repertoires in COVID-19. In the study overall: COVID-19 samples collected from the United States, Italy and Spain covered acute and convalescent phases.

The data were produced by immunoSEQ multiplex PCR, yet TCRdb's version contains in-frame clones alone and is incomplete. The repertoire includes 250,000 to 350,000 clones, approximately 84% of them detected once, and about 1.5% sits in the top ten. This CDR3 spans 15 amino acids. Germline lookup yields CDR1 SGHTA and CDR2 FQGTGA. V was cut by 2 bases and J by 4 bases, with 14 bases left in between. One Seattle source followed patients from active infection through their disease course. Sequenced input: peripheral blood. The clonotype comes from a human donor with COVID-19, enrolled during active disease. The donor label of this sample is uncertain. This rearrangement joins TRBV7-3 to TRBJ1-1, with TRBD1 as a possible D gene (5 bases). DNA for the CDR3: TGTGCCAGCAGCTTACGCGGGGACCCAGGCACTGAAGCTTTCTTT. Translating it yields CASSLRGDPGTEAFF. The full variable domain, completed using reference TRBV7-3 and TRBJ1-1, is GAGVSQTPSNKVTEKGKYVELRCDPISGHTALYWYRQSLGQGPEFLIYFQGTGAADDSGLPNDRFFAVRPEGSVSTLKIQRTERGDSAVYLCASSLRGDPGTEAFFGQGTRLTVV.